This note documents a single T cell receptor (beta chain) sequence. CDR3 length equals 14 residues. Germline loops: CDR1 SGHVS, CDR2 FQNEAQ. Trimming took off 5 bases at V and 4 bases at J, with 14 bases between the two ends. The source of the sample is a study of T cell changes during pregnancy in multiple sclerosis. This table comes from immunoSEQ multiplex PCR, and its TCRdb copy is limited to in-frame clones, with some not included. The sample holds about 110,000 clones, roughly nine tenths seen once. This sequence was found in a female donor with multiple sclerosis, enrolled in a pregnancy study. The chain employs TRBV7-8 and TRBJ1-1; D unclear. Here the sequenced sample was peripheral blood, taken in the third trimester of pregnancy. The CDR3 protein is CASSVPAAGTEAFF. For the CDR3, the DNA is TGTGCCAGCAGCGTCCCCGCCGCGGGCACTGAAGCTTTCTTT.